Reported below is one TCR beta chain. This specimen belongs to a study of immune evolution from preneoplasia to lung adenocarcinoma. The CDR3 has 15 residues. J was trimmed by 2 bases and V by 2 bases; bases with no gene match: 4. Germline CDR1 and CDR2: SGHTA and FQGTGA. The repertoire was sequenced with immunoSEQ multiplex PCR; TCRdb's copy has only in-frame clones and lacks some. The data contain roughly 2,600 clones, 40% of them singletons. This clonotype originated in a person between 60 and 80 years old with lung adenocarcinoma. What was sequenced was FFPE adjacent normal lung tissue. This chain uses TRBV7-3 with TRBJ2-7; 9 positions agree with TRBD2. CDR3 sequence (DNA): TGTGCCAGCAGCTTAGACGCGGGAGGGCCCTACGAGCAGTACTTC. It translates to CASSLDAGGPYEQYF.